Presented here are 4 T cell receptor beta chains from one specimen sequenced in a study of shared clonotypes between healthy human individuals. Generated by immunoSEQ multiplex PCR, the TCRdb table keeps only in-frame clones and is missing some. The table shows about 1 million clones, with around 78% occurring only once. The sample comprised memory CD4+ T cells from PBMCs. The subset was: CD45RA-negative fraction. The receptors originated from a man aged 18 to 30 in good health. Some clones in this sample may be carry-over from other donors' samples.

The chain has TRBV14 and TRBJ2-1, with no clear D. This CDR3 has 17 amino acids. CDR1 and CDR2 from the germline V gene are SGHDN and FVKESK. V dropped 3 bases and J dropped 8 bases, with 23 bases sitting between them. The CDR3 is CASSHSIPVWSSDEQFF. For the CDR3, the DNA is TGTGCCAGCAGCCACTCGATCCCGGTGTGGTCGTCGGATGAGCAGTTCTTC.

This chain connects TRBV16 to TRBJ1-5, with a possible D match to TRBD1 (5 bases). The CDR3 has 15 residues. Per the germline V gene, CDR1 is KGHSY and CDR2 is FQNENV. Trimming took 0 bases from V and 6 from J, leaving 12 bases between them. The CDR3 spells CASSQSRGVGQPQHF. CDR3 bases: TGTGCCAGCAGCCAATCAAGGGGCGTGGGTCAGCCCCAGCATTTT. The complete variable domain, with remaining parts taken from reference TRBV16 and TRBJ1-5, reads GEEVAQTPKHLVRGEGQKAKLYCAPIKGHSYVFWYQQVLKNEFKFLISFQNENVFDETGMPKERFSAKCLPNSPCSLEIQATKLEDSAVYFCASSQSRGVGQPQHFGDGTRLSIL.

V and J are TRBV5-1 and TRBJ2-1; D not resolved. V was trimmed by 0 bases and J by 1 base, leaving 8 bases between them. This CDR3 has 15 residues. Germline V CDR1 and CDR2: SGHRS, YFSETQ. The DNA for the CDR3 is TGCGCCAGCAGCTTGGAACGGCTTTCCTACAATGAGCAGTTCTTC. Protein product: CASSLERLSYNEQFF. Together with reference TRBV5-1 and TRBJ2-1, the CDR3 gives the full variable domain: KAGVTQTPRYLIKTRGQQVTLSCSPISGHRSVSWYQQTPGQGLQFLFEYFSETQRNKGNFPGRFSGRQFSNSRSEMNVSTLELGDSALYLCASSLERLSYNEQFFGPGTRLTVL.

The CDR3 sequence is CASSLVVIPKATNEKLFF. The CDR3 region has the DNA TGTGCCAGCAGCTTAGTGGTCATACCTAAAGCAACTAATGAAAAACTGTTTTTT. This chain links TRBV11-3 with TRBJ1-4, with unresolved D. The ends were cut back, 1 base at V and 0 bases at J, with 15 bases in the middle. Germline assignment: CDR1 SGHNT and CDR2 YENEEA. The CDR3 spans 18 residues.